Below are 20 T cell receptor beta chains sequenced from a single sample in a study of cytomegalovirus exposure and HLA in healthy donors. The data were produced by immunoSEQ multiplex PCR, yet TCRdb's version contains in-frame clones alone and is incomplete. This sample yields under 200,000 clones, of which about 96% are seen a single time; 0.8% to 0.95% belongs to the top ten. Sequences were obtained from PBMCs. These receptors were obtained from a woman younger than 35 in good health and CMV-seronegative.

This rearrangement joins TRBV29-1 to TRBJ1-3; D is undetermined. With 3 bases removed from V and 6 bases from J, the gap between germline ends came to 9 bases. Germline CDR1 SQVTM, CDR2 ANQGSEA. The CDR3 sequence is 12 residues long. For the CDR3, the DNA is TGCAGCGTTGAGGAGGGTTTAAACACCATATATTTT. As protein: CSVEEGLNTIYF.

V gene TRBV7-2 combines with J gene TRBJ2-1; D perhaps matches TRBD2 (7 bases). Germline V gene sequence: CDR1 SGHTA, CDR2 FQGNSA. The CDR3 is 15 residues long. V was cut by 6 bases and J by 8 bases, with 20 bases left in between. CDR3 region: CASSLLNGGLDEQFF. The CDR3 DNA reads as TGTGCCAGCAGTCTCTTAAACGGGGGGCTGGATGAGCAGTTCTTC.

The chain recombines TRBV7-8 with TRBJ2-1, with 12 bases aligning to TRBD2. The germline CDR1 and CDR2 sequences are SGHVS and FQNEAQ. This CDR3 is 15 amino acids long. J was trimmed by 2 bases and V by 5 bases; bases with no gene match: 1. The CDR3 DNA reads as TGTGCCAGCAGCCCTAGCGGGGGGGCCTACAATGAGCAGTTCTTC. Protein: CASSPSGGAYNEQFF.

The chain joins TRBV5-1 to TRBJ2-1; D is perhaps TRBD1 (6 bases). Germline V lookup: CDR1 SGHRS, CDR2 YFSETQ. V gave up 4 bases and J gave up 0 bases, with 8 bases separating them. There are 14 residues in the CDR3. The CDR3 spells CASSRDTSYNEQFF. Written as DNA, the CDR3 is TGCGCCAGCAGCAGGGACACCTCCTACAATGAGCAGTTCTTC.

The chain links TRBV19 to TRBJ2-5; possible D gene TRBD1, 6 bases. This CDR3 is built from 14 residues. V was shortened by 1 base and J by 2 bases, with 8 bases between the two germline ends. Germline lookup yields CDR1 LNHDA and CDR2 SQIVND (reference sequence). This CDR3 is CASSIGGGQETQYF. The CDR3 DNA sequence: TGTGCCAGTAGTATAGGAGGGGGTCAAGAGACCCAGTACTTC.

J is TRBJ1-2 and V is TRBV5-1; D call uncertain. From germline, CDR1 is SGHRS and CDR2 YFSETQ. The CDR3 has 12 amino acids. V gave up 0 bases and J gave up 7 bases, with 7 bases separating them. CDR3 residues: CASSLADSGYTF. The CDR3 DNA follows: TGCGCCAGCAGCTTGGCCGATAGTGGCTACACCTTC.

The J gene is TRBJ1-1, the V gene TRBV5-4; 7 bases match TRBD1. Germline V gene data show CDR1 as SGHNT and CDR2 as YYREEE (reference sequence). The CDR3 is made up of 15 amino acids. The trim removed 4 bases at V and 0 bases at J, leaving 6 bases unmatched. The CDR3 region is CASSPPGGMNTEAFF. CDR3 nucleotide sequence: TGTGCCAGCAGCCCCCCAGGGGGAATGAACACTGAAGCTTTCTTT.

This chain uses TRBV29-1 with TRBJ2-1; TRBD2 matches 15 bases. The V gene's germline CDR1 is SQVTM and CDR2 ANQGSEA. The trim removed 6 bases at V and 4 bases at J, leaving 13 bases unmatched. This CDR3 spans 18 amino acids. CDR3 amino acids: CSVDGTGTSGGRYNEQFF. The CDR3, as DNA: TGCAGCGTCGACGGTACCGGGACTAGCGGGGGGAGATACAATGAGCAGTTCTTC.

V usage is TRBV5-6 and J usage is TRBJ1-2, with 8 bases matching TRBD1. This CDR3 region has 16 residues. V gave up 2 bases and J gave up 0 bases; unmatched junction bases: 6. Germline loops: CDR1 SGHDT, CDR2 YYEEEE. In DNA, the CDR3 is TGTGCCAGCAGCTTTGGGACAGGCCGAGCTAACTATGGCTACACCTTC. Its translation is CASSFGTGRANYGYTF. Filled out from reference TRBV5-6 and TRBJ1-2, the complete variable domain reads DAGVTQSPTHLIKTRGQQVTLRCSPKSGHDTVSWYQQALGQGPQFIFQYYEEEERQRGNFPDRFSGHQFPNYSSELNVNALLLGDSALYLCASSFGTGRANYGYTFGSGTRLTVV.

The chain employs TRBV7-2 and TRBJ2-3, with 9 bases that match TRBD2. J was trimmed by 2 bases and V by 4 bases; bases with no gene match: 10. CDR3 length equals 17 residues. CDR1 is SGHTA, CDR2 FQGNSA, per germline. The CDR3 nucleotides read TGTGCCAGCAGCTATTTAGCGGGGGTCACCCACACAGATACGCAGTATTTT. It codes for CASSYLAGVTHTDTQYF.

V usage is TRBV7-6 and J usage is TRBJ2-3, with TRBD2 identical over 9 bases. CDR1 and CDR2 from the germline V gene are SGHVS and FNYEAQ. This CDR3 region has 15 residues. Unmatched junction bases numbered 3, after V lost 1 base and J lost 4 bases. The DNA for the CDR3 is TGTGCCAGCAGCTTAGGCGGGGGGGAGGCAGATACGCAGTATTTT. It is translated as CASSLGGGEADTQYF.

The chain joins TRBV5-1 to TRBJ1-4; D not resolved. Germline V gives CDR1 SGHRS, CDR2 YFSETQ. The CDR3 runs to 16 residues. The germline V and J ends were trimmed by 0 bases and 4 bases, with 13 bases remaining between them. CDR3 protein: CASSLGNSPVNEKLFF. The CDR3 coding sequence is TGCGCCAGCAGCTTGGGGAACAGTCCCGTTAATGAAAAACTGTTTTTT.

V gene TRBV5-4 combines with J gene TRBJ1-4; 7 bases align to TRBD1. CDR1 is SGHNT and CDR2 is YYREEE in the germline V gene (reference sequence). The CDR3 has 15 residues. After removal of 2 bases from V and 8 bases from J, the junction contained 9 bases not matched to a gene. The CDR3 region is CASSFVGGGAEKLFF. The CDR3 DNA is TGTGCCAGCAGCTTCGTAGGAGGGGGCGCGGAAAAACTGTTTTTT.

This clone came up once. This chain links TRBV15 with TRBJ2-5; D remains unclear. The germline gives CDR1 LNHNV, CDR2 YYDKDF (reference sequence). This CDR3 spans 14 amino acids. Trimming pared 1 base from V and 4 bases from J, leaving 10 bases between. The CDR3 sequence is CATSRAGFGETQYF. DNA of the CDR3: TGTGCCACCAGCAGAGCCGGGTTTGGAGAGACCCAGTACTTC.

The chain links TRBV7-9 to TRBJ1-1, with D perhaps TRBD1 (5 bases). CDR3 length: 13 residues. Per the germline V gene, CDR1 is SEHNR and CDR2 is FQNEAQ (reference sequence). The ends were cut back, 6 bases at V and 1 base at J, with 9 bases in the middle. CDR3 sequence reads: CASRDTGNTEAFF. The DNA of the CDR3 is TGTGCCAGCAGGGACACAGGGAACACTGAAGCTTTCTTT.

The CDR3 DNA is TGTGCCAGTAGTACAGGGAGGCCGGGGACTGAAGCTTTCTTT. This sequence encodes CASSTGRPGTEAFF. The V and J genes are TRBV19 and TRBJ1-1; a possible D gene is TRBD1 (5 bases). This CDR3 is 14 amino acids long. CDR1 and CDR2 from the germline V gene are LNHDA and SQIVND (reference sequence). V was pared by 4 bases and J by 5 bases, with 14 bases between. Full variable domain (missing parts from reference TRBV19 and TRBJ1-1): DGGITQSPKYLFRKEGQNVTLSCEQNLNHDAMYWYRQDPGQGLRLIYYSQIVNDFQKGDIAEGYSVSREKKESFPLTVTSAQKNPTAFYLCASSTGRPGTEAFFGQGTRLTVV.

This chain links TRBV5-1 with TRBJ2-7, with 9 bases matching TRBD1. CDR1 is SGHRS and CDR2 is YFSETQ in the germline V gene. The CDR3 is made up of 14 amino acids. The junction had 8 bases not matched to a gene; V was cut back by 5 bases and J by 5 bases. The CDR3 DNA reads as TGCGCCAGCAGACACGGGACAGGGCCTGACGAGCAGTACTTC. This codes for CASRHGTGPDEQYF.

CDR3 DNA sequence: TGTGCCAGCAGTGCTCAGGGGCTCGCAACTAATGAAAAACTGTTTTTT. Its protein is CASSAQGLATNEKLFF. This chain links TRBV2 with TRBJ1-4; D perhaps matches TRBD1 (6 bases). Germline CDR1 SNHLY, CDR2 FYNNEI. The CDR3 sequence is 16 residues long. V was trimmed by 4 bases and J by 0 bases, leaving 12 bases between them.

Notes on this clone: This sample also contains other DNA sequences that code for the same CDR3. V is TRBV7-9 and J is TRBJ2-7, with 9 positions matching TRBD1. The CDR3 runs 14 residues. J was trimmed by 2 bases and V by 5 bases; bases with no gene match: 4. CDR1 and CDR2 from the germline V gene are SEHNR and FQNEAQ (reference sequence). The CDR3 reads CASSPGTGTYEQYF. CDR3 coding DNA: TGTGCCAGCAGCCCCGGGACAGGGACCTACGAGCAGTACTTC.

The V gene is TRBV6-5, the J gene TRBJ1-5; 8 bases map to TRBD1. The CDR3 runs to 14 residues. Germline V CDR1 and CDR2: MNHEY, SVGAGI. Germline trimming cut 6 bases from V and 6 bases from J; bases unmatched to any gene: 7. CDR3: CASSFRGLGQPQHF. The CDR3 region has the DNA TGTGCCAGCAGCTTCAGGGGGCTGGGTCAGCCCCAGCATTTT.